This T cell receptor beta chain was captured in a study of beta chain features in type 1 diabetes (dated 2018 in TCRdb). Turning to the overall study: Mean age, gender distribution, total cell number and subset yield did not differ between patients and healthy donors. The study compared the TCRB repertoires of sorted circulating CD4+ T cell subsets in recently diagnosed type 1 diabetes patients with those in matched healthy donors. Regulatory and stem cell-like memory subsets were obtained from only 8 patients and roughly 8 healthy donors, while naive and central memory subsets were obtained from all 28 donors. A total of over 90,000,000 sorted cells were examined across all samples, and a strong correlation was observed between cell number per subset and RNA yield. Overall study outcomes, separate from this receptor: PCR may preferentially amplify shorter templates, but because patient and control samples were amplified and corrected together, any resulting skew would affect both groups equally. Because the HLA sub-analyses included only small numbers of individuals, any influence of HLA type on TCRB rearrangement was left unresolved. Because cDNA rather than genomic DNA was sequenced, highly expressing activated cells could have been over-represented, although no difference in activation and CD3 levels was found between groups. At VDJ recombination sites, type 1 diabetes patients had fewer insertions and more deleted nucleotides, which implies abnormalities in thymic rearrangement. Naive, central memory and regulatory TCRB repertoires appeared to be more alike among patients than among healthy donors. A moderate but significant shortening of TCRB CDR3 length was observed in type 1 diabetes patients in all four CD4+ subsets.

The entire amount of isolated RNA was reverse transcribed using the High Capacity cDNA Reverse Transcription Kit, so the sequenced TCRB transcripts were expressed ones. Deep immunoSEQ sequencing was applied to naive, central memory and regulatory T cell samples, giving an average of roughly 3.5 million total reads per sample. After sorted cells were lysed in RLT buffer, RNA was extracted with DNase-treated RNeasy Micro or Mini kits, with the choice depending on cell number. Each cell subset was processed separately to prevent cross-contamination, with patient and healthy donor samples processed together. The immunoSEQ multiplex PCR was used to amplify TCRB sequences from cDNA, generating 87-bp fragments that spanned the CDR3 region. Sequencing of the amplicons was performed on the Illumina HiSeq platform. Per the source publication's procedure: PCR bias was computationally corrected using synthetic template baselines, reads within Hamming distance 2 were collapsed, and singletons that could not be merged were discarded. Reads were aligned to IMGT to assign V, D and J genes, CDR3 length, and insertions or deletions at six rearrangement sites. Within each subset, clonotype counts were normalized to sorted cell number, after which true diversity and Gini coefficients were computed with the tcR R package. Repertoire sharing was quantified using the overlap coefficient calculated on TCRB nucleotide sequences. This is the immuneACCESS table as TCRdb keeps it, with only in-frame sequences that have V and J called. A part of the clones is gone; compared with another copy, unresolved V genes explain less than half, and the rest is unexplained. The DNA gave D and trimming, while V, J and clone size come from that table. The sample table lists 300,000 to 450,000 clones, around 10% of them with a count of one. Roughly 0.54% of the sample rests with the top ten.

From each donor, a single peripheral blood sample of 100 to 150 mL on average was drawn into heparinised tubes. A BD FACSAria II and a panel including CD45RO, CCR7, CD25, CD127, CD95 and CD27 were used to sort naive, central memory, regulatory and stem cell-like memory CD4+ T cells. All sorted populations exceeded 98% purity. PBMCs were separated immediately by Lymphoprep density gradient centrifugation and were stained directly, without being cultured. Samples were stained and sorted in pairs, with one healthy donor and one patient per experiment, so that batch effects were minimized. Trimming costs V 2 bases and J 9 bases, and their ends lie 11 bases apart. Measured from the cysteine to the phenylalanine, the CDR3 is 13 residues long. CDR3 DNA only is kept here, 39 bases in frame from base 1. CDR1 is given as MDHEN and CDR2 as SYDVKM, both from the germline V gene. On this clone: Its antigen is unknown. No base quality values were provided; no much bigger clone lies one nucleotide off.

The sequencing sample was made of central memory CD4+ T cells from blood. Rearrangement joined TRBV28 to TRBJ2-1, with no confidently assigned D gene. The clonotype comes from a man aged 30 to 45 with type 1 diabetes. The CDR3 in this case is CASSLIGMGEQFF. The DNA is as follows: TGTGCCAGCAGTTTAATAGGGATGGGTGAGCAGTTCTTC.